What follows is one T cell receptor beta chain and its context. What it binds is unknown. Naive CD8 cells comprised CD45RO-negative, CCR7-positively selected cells, excluding terminally differentiated effector memory CD45RA+ cells. The record originates from a study of shared clonotypes between healthy human individuals. Study-wide context: Each donor contributed plates that comprised three CD4 naive, three CD4 memory, two CD8 naive and one CD8 memory.

The assay was immunoSEQ multiplex PCR, and TCRdb's table has in-frame clones only and misses some. The sample records around 2,000,000 clones, about 93% being singletons. V was clipped by 8 bases and J by 5 bases, with 12 bases between them. CDR1 and CDR2 from the germline V gene are SQVTM and ANQGSEA. This CDR3 is 11 amino acids long. General study points: Larger estimated richness was generally seen in naive subsets than in memory subsets.

The sample was naive CD8+ T cells from PBMCs. This TCR was recovered from a man aged 18 to 29 in good health. Some clones in this sample may be carry-over from other donors' samples. V usage is TRBV29-1 and J usage is TRBJ1-1; the D is unclear. CDR3 in DNA: TGCAGCCCTAGACTAGGGACTGAAGCTTTCTTT. Protein: CSPRLGTEAFF.